This is a list of T cell receptor beta chains from one sample in a study of technical replicates of blood from a handful of donors. Sequencing was performed with immunoSEQ multiplex PCR; in TCRdb, only in-frame clones are kept and a portion is missing. The table records about 73,000 clones, roughly 93% of them present only once. Specimen: T cells isolated from PBMCs. These receptors all come from a human donor in good health. CDR3s include the opening cysteine and the closing phenylalanine or tryptophan. Fields, in order: V gene, J gene, D gene, CDR3 protein. D genes are given only for firm matches.

>TRBV7-6|TRBJ1-2|.
CASSLGTPIANYGYTF
>TRBV28|TRBJ2-6|.
CASSPSGFSGSGANVLTF
>TRBV18|TRBJ2-7|.
CASSPSGLTDYEQYF
>TRBV19|TRBJ1-1|.
CASSINAEGFLWAFF
>TRBV27|TRBJ2-7|.
CASSLYPDYYEQYF
>TRBV5-1|TRBJ2-7|TRBD2
CASSLSGGRDDEQYF
>TRBV28|TRBJ2-7|TRBD1
CASSSMGTGNYEQYF
>TRBV30|TRBJ2-5|TRBD2
CAWSGGAGGETQYF
>TRBV25-1|TRBJ1-3|TRBD1
CASSGGQGNTIYF
>TRBV29-1|TRBJ1-1|TRBD1
CSVATGRRTEAFF
>TRBV6-6|TRBJ2-7|TRBD1
CASTDTGGSVYEQYF
>TRBV6-1|TRBJ2-7|TRBD2
CASLSSGTSYEQYF
>TRBV6-1|TRBJ1-2|.
CASSPGALSYGYTF
>TRBV7-9|TRBJ1-1|.
CASSLGGGALNTEAFF
>TRBV27|TRBJ1-5|TRBD1
CASRGKQGYQPQHF
>TRBV7-9|TRBJ2-7|.
CALLNGSTYEQYF
>TRBV7-9|TRBJ2-7|.
CASSTLMSSYEQYF
>TRBV2|TRBJ2-3|.
CASSYREGTQYF
>TRBV28|TRBJ2-7|TRBD2
CASSLGLAYEQYF
>TRBV6-1|TRBJ1-1|.
CASSDLSGEGTEAFF
>TRBV6-5|TRBJ2-2|TRBD1
CASSLQGAGTGELFF
>TRBV5-1|TRBJ2-5|TRBD1
CASSSGQGAGETQYF
>TRBV6-1|TRBJ1-5|TRBD1
CASSVQGSANQPQHF
>TRBV11-3|TRBJ2-1|.
CASSLDHREGEQFF
>TRBV5-1|TRBJ2-7|TRBD1
CASSTNGQGAGEQYF
>TRBV6-4|TRBJ2-1|.
CASRGLGGEYNEQFF
>TRBV2|TRBJ2-1|.
CASSDPGGSYNEQFF
>TRBV28|TRBJ1-1|.
CASSFWGGNTEAFF